The following is a TCR beta chain sequence with its context. Treatment specified: oral pan-JAK inhibitor, 5-10 mg twice daily. Extracted RNA was reverse transcribed, and the resulting cDNA served as sequencing template. Profiling relied on immunoSEQ multiplex PCR, and the TCRdb table lists in-frame clones only, not all of them. The table includes about 210,000 clones, under 60% detected once. This sample was taken from a study of CD8+ T cells in alopecia areata. Background on the study: Treated patients received severity scores based on the percentage of scalp area affected.

The CDR3 spans 16 residues. V shed 1 base and J shed 5 bases, with 15 bases lying between them. The germline gives CDR1 MGHDK, CDR2 SYGVNS. The source is a human donor with alopecia areata. Sequencing was performed on CD4+ T cells sorted from blood, taken at week 4, from a patient treated with tofacitinib. The chain couples TRBV25-1 to TRBJ2-1, with unresolved D. This CDR3 reads CASSESWAVVNNEQFF. The CDR3 DNA reads as TGTGCCAGCAGTGAATCTTGGGCAGTAGTAAACAATGAGCAGTTCTTC.